This T cell receptor (beta chain) appears in the sequencing data of a study of blood T cell repertoires in COVID-19. Study in general: Nucleic acid was either cDNA or gDNA, and it came from T cells, B-cell-depleted T cells, or PBMCs.

This clone was seen only once. There are 15 residues in the CDR3. Germline CDR1 is SGHRS and CDR2 is YFSETQ. V shed 2 bases and J shed 2 bases, with 10 bases lying between them. Donors of Cohort 3 who recovered were those that had two negative PCRs, clearance, or symptom resolution. TCRdb's copy holds only in-frame clones and misses some; the assay was immunoSEQ multiplex PCR. The table has under 450,000 clones, more than 75% seen once. The rearrangement links TRBV5-1 to TRBJ2-2, with D unclear. Sequencing was performed on PBMCs or T cells enriched from blood (not recorded which). The TCR was taken from a woman in her twenties or thirties who had recovered from COVID-19. CDR3 DNA: TGCGCCAGCAGCTTTTCGGGTCATAACACCGGGGAGCTGTTTTTT. This translates into CASSFSGHNTGELFF. Full variable domain (remainder filled in from reference TRBV5-1 and TRBJ2-2): KAGVTQTPRYLIKTRGQQVTLSCSPISGHRSVSWYQQTPGQGLQFLFEYFSETQRNKGNFPGRFSGRQFSNSRSEMNVSTLELGDSALYLCASSFSGHNTGELFFGEGSRLTVL.